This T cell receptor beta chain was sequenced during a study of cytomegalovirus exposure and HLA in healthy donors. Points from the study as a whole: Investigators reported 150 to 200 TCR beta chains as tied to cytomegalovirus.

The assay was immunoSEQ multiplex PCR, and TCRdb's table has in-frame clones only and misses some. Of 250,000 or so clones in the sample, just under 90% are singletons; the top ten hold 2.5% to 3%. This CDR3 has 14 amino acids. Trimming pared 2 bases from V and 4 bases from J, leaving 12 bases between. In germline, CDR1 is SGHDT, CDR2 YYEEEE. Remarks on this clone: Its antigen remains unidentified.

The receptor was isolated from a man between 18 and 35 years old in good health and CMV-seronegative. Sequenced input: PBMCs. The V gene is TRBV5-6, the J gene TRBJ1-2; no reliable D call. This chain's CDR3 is CASSFERWAYGYTF. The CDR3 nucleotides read TGTGCCAGCAGCTTTGAAAGGTGGGCCTATGGCTACACCTTC.